Sequencing of this TCR beta chain was carried out in a study of T cells of healthy individuals. TCRdb itself ran the 5' RACE reads through MiXCR, one entry per CDR3 protein. The table records 45,000 to 60,000 distinct CDR3 sequences, under 15% of them present only once. There are a few counts of this clonotype. The receptor was derived from a human donor in good health.

The CDR3 DNA sequence: TGTGCCAGCAGGGATAACAGGGGGCGCTATGGCTACACCTTC. Encoded protein: CASRDNRGRYGYTF. This chain joins TRBV6-2 or TRBV6-3 and TRBJ1-2; TRBD1 matches at 9 bases. Germline values: CDR1 MNHEY, CDR2 SVGEGT. V dropped 6 bases and J dropped 4; count of bases not matched to a gene: 6. This CDR3 has 14 amino acids.